This is a list of T cell receptor beta chains from one sample in a study of T-cell reconstitution after alpha-beta-depleted transplantation in children. TCRdb recomputed calls from the PCR reads with MiXCR, one row per CDR3 protein. The sample lists roughly 340,000 distinct CDR3 sequences, roughly 15% occurring once. The specimen was PBMCs, mostly from graft donor cells, collected 360 days after TCRalphabeta/CD19-depleted stem cell transplant. The receptors were sampled from a male patient aged 2-9 years who had a stem cell transplant for acute lymphoblastic leukemia, so the T cells may come from the graft donor. The CDR3 runs from the conserved cysteine through the conserved F or W. D genes are given only for firm matches. The size of a clone is reported for some rows only, either as once, few or many, or as a class for expanded clones.

>.|13|TRBD1|TRBV30|TRBJ1-2
CAWRGDRIYGYTF
TGTGCCTGGAGGGGGGACAGGATCTATGGCTACACCTTC
>.|14|.|TRBV12-3/TRBV12-4|TRBJ2-3
CASSLEGEADTQYF
TGTGCCAGCAGTTTAGAAGGGGAGGCAGATACGCAGTATTTT
>many|19|TRBD1|TRBV5-1|TRBJ2-7
CASSGNPQPGPGQGSEQYF
TGCGCCAGCAGCGGAAACCCCCAGCCCGGACCGGGACAGGGCTCCGAGCAGTACTTC
>.|16|TRBD2|TRBV10-3|TRBJ2-1
CAISEPPAGVVSEQFF
TGTGCCATCAGTGAGCCGCCAGCGGGAGTGGTGAGTGAGCAGTTCTTC
>.|17|TRBD2|TRBV18|TRBJ2-1
CASSLLTSGRPYNEQFF
TGTGCCAGCTCGCTGCTAACTAGCGGGAGACCCTACAATGAGCAGTTCTTC
>.|16|TRBD2|TRBV28|TRBJ2-5
CASSFGLAGVRETQYF
TGTGCCAGCAGTTTTGGCCTAGCGGGAGTGAGGGAGACCCAGTACTTC
>few|14|.|TRBV7-2|TRBJ2-5
CASSLGQYQETQYF
TGTGCCAGCAGCTTAGGGCAGTACCAAGAGACCCAGTACTTC
>few|16|.|TRBV6-1|TRBJ2-4
CASRQNRVLAKNIQYF
TGTGCCAGCAGACAAAACAGGGTTCTAGCCAAAAACATTCAGTACTTC
>few|13|.|TRBV28|TRBJ2-5
CASSFPFQETQYF
TGTGCCAGCAGTTTCCCATTCCAAGAGACCCAGTACTTC
>.|12|.|TRBV10-3|TRBJ2-1
CAIRGGVKEQFF
TGTGCCATCAGGGGAGGAGTTAAAGAGCAGTTCTTC
>.|16|TRBD2|TRBV6-2/TRBV6-3|TRBJ2-2
CASSSPSGLDTGELFF
TGTGCCAGCAGTTCCCCTAGCGGACTGGACACCGGGGAGCTGTTTTTT
>many|16|.|TRBV9|TRBJ2-1
CASSVRAVSSYNEQFF
TGTGCCAGCAGCGTACGAGCGGTTAGCTCCTACAATGAGCAGTTCTTC
>many|12|.|TRBV4-3|TRBJ2-3
CASSQVGDTQYF
TGCGCCAGCAGCCAAGTTGGCGATACGCAGTATTTT
>few|11|.|TRBV30|TRBJ2-7
CAWSPDKEQYF
TGTGCCTGGAGTCCCGACAAAGAGCAGTACTTC
>few|14|.|TRBV29-1|TRBJ2-3
CSVPRDFNTDTQYF
TGCAGCGTTCCGCGGGACTTCAACACAGATACGCAGTATTTT
>.|16|TRBD1|TRBV6-1|TRBJ2-1
CASWKTGTGSYNEQFF
TGTGCCAGCTGGAAAACCGGGACAGGGTCCTACAATGAGCAGTTCTTC
>.|12|.|TRBV11-2|TRBJ2-5
CASSQDMETQYF
TGTGCCAGCAGCCAGGACATGGAGACCCAGTACTTC
>few|18|TRBD2|TRBV20-1|TRBJ2-1
CSATASSGTSDSYNEQFF
TGCAGTGCTACAGCCTCCTCCGGGACTAGCGACTCCTACAATGAGCAGTTCTTC
>many|14|TRBD2|TRBV5-1|TRBJ2-1
CASSLGLAGNEQFF
TGCGCCAGCAGCTTGGGGCTAGCGGGGAATGAGCAGTTCTTC
>.|11|.|TRBV4-2|TRBJ1-2
CASSQALGYTF
TGTGCCAGCAGCCAAGCACTAGGCTACACCTTC
>few|13|.|TRBV4-3|TRBJ2-4
CASSHSAKNIQYF
TGCGCCAGCAGCCACTCGGCCAAAAACATTCAGTACTTC
>.|14|.|TRBV11-2|TRBJ1-1
CASSAEGGRTEAFF
TGTGCCAGCAGCGCCGAAGGAGGGCGAACTGAAGCTTTCTTT
>few|18|TRBD2|TRBV11-1|TRBJ2-3
CASSLKSGLAASTDTQYF
TGTGCCAGCAGCTTAAAATCGGGACTAGCGGCTAGCACAGATACGCAGTATTTT
>many|14|.|TRBV28|TRBJ2-7
CASSLGGSRREQYF
TGTGCCAGCAGTTTAGGGGGGAGTCGACGGGAGCAGTACTTC
>.|15|TRBD1|TRBV12-3/TRBV12-4|TRBJ1-2
CASSTRTGSNYGYTF
TGTGCCAGCAGTACCCGGACAGGGTCTAACTATGGCTACACCTTC
>many|16|.|TRBV4-3|TRBJ2-1
CASSQDWIGAYNEQFF
TGCGCCAGCAGCCAAGATTGGATTGGGGCGTACAATGAGCAGTTCTTC
>few|13|.|TRBV4-3|TRBJ2-2
CASSQAWLGELFF
TGCGCCAGCAGCCAAGCCTGGTTAGGGGAGCTGTTTTTT
>many|12|.|TRBV5-1|TRBJ2-1
CASSTGANEQFF
TGCGCCAGCAGCACCGGCGCCAATGAGCAGTTCTTC
>few|15|TRBD2|TRBV12-3/TRBV12-4|TRBJ2-1
CASSSQRGPYNEQFF
TGTGCCAGCAGTTCCCAGCGGGGCCCCTACAATGAGCAGTTCTTC
>.|15|.|TRBV4-3|TRBJ1-5
CASSQDSSSGQPQHF
TGCGCCAGCAGCCAAGATTCATCTTCGGGTCAGCCCCAGCATTTT
>few|17|TRBD2|TRBV6-1|TRBJ2-3
CASTSGGLGTSTDTQYF
TGTGCCAGCACTAGCGGGGGGTTGGGGACTAGCACAGATACGCAGTATTTT
>.|14|.|TRBV5-5|TRBJ1-3
CASSTQGSGNTIYF
TGTGCCAGCAGCACCCAGGGGTCTGGAAACACCATATATTTT
>.|15|TRBD2|TRBV18|TRBJ2-7
CASSNTGTSANEQYF
TGTGCCAGCTCAAACACCGGGACTAGCGCAAACGAGCAGTACTTC
>.|18|.|TRBV21-1|TRBJ2-7
CASSKIGSGSGRAQEQYF
TGTGCCAGCAGCAAAATAGGGAGTGGGAGCGGGAGGGCCCAAGAGCAGTACTTC
>few|14|TRBD1|TRBV5-1|TRBJ2-1
CASSPGQGSDEQFF
TGCGCCAGCAGCCCGGGACAGGGAAGCGATGAGCAGTTCTTC
>.|18|TRBD2|TRBV9|TRBJ2-5
CASSPRLAGGDYQETQYF
TGTGCCAGCAGCCCCCGACTAGCGGGAGGTGACTACCAAGAGACCCAGTACTTC
>few|15|.|TRBV12-3/TRBV12-4|TRBJ2-7
CASSLGGIGFYEQYF
TGTGCCAGCAGTTTAGGAGGAATCGGTTTCTACGAGCAGTACTTC
>.|16|TRBD2|TRBV6-5|TRBJ2-1
CASSYATSGGGNEQFF
TGTGCCAGCAGTTACGCTACTAGCGGGGGGGGCAATGAGCAGTTCTTC
>many|18|.|TRBV24-1|TRBJ2-1
CATSDSMLRAGTYNEQFF
TGTGCCACCAGTGATTCAATGCTCAGGGCCGGCACCTACAATGAGCAGTTCTTC
>.|18|TRBD2|TRBV20-1|TRBJ2-3
CSARETLLAATSTDTQYF
TGCAGTGCTAGAGAAACCCTACTAGCGGCGACTAGCACAGATACGCAGTATTTT
>few|14|.|TRBV5-1|TRBJ1-1
CASSLNNRVPEAFF
TGCGCCAGCAGCTTAAACAACAGGGTACCTGAAGCTTTCTTT
>.|13|.|TRBV7-2|TRBJ1-2
CASSRRKGYGYTF
TGTGCCAGCAGCAGAAGAAAGGGCTATGGCTACACCTTC
>many|16|TRBD2|TRBV27|TRBJ2-1
CASSLSISGSAGEQFF
TGTGCCAGCAGTTTATCCATTAGCGGGAGTGCTGGGGAGCAGTTCTTC
>.|16|TRBD2|TRBV7-2|TRBJ2-1
CASSAQAGPFIYEQFF
TGTGCCAGCAGCGCCCAAGCGGGGCCGTTTATCTATGAGCAGTTCTTC
>.|15|TRBD2|TRBV30|TRBJ2-2
CAWSESGRRTGELFF
TGTGCCTGGAGTGAGAGCGGGAGGAGGACCGGGGAGCTGTTTTTT
>few|15|TRBD2|TRBV28|TRBJ2-7
CASSKGTSGRREQYF
TGTGCCAGCAGCAAAGGGACTAGCGGGAGAAGAGAGCAGTACTTC
>.|18|.|TRBV6-5|TRBJ1-5
CASSYSVRGGYSNQPQHF
TGTGCCAGCAGTTACTCGGTCCGGGGGGGTTATAGCAATCAGCCCCAGCATTTT
>few|16|TRBD1|TRBV20-1|TRBJ1-5
CSARPGQGYLQQPQHF
TGCAGTGCTAGACCGGGACAGGGGTACCTCCAACAGCCCCAGCATTTT
>once|15|TRBD2|TRBV10-3|TRBJ2-2
CASYGLAGVGGELFF
TGTGCCAGCTACGGACTAGCGGGAGTTGGCGGGGAGCTGTTTTTT
>few|16|TRBD1|TRBV7-8|TRBJ2-3
CASSRQGRSYTDTQYF
TGTGCCAGCAGCAGACAGGGCCGCTCATACACAGATACGCAGTATTTT
>.|17|.|TRBV15|TRBJ2-2
CATSPSWDTSSTGELFF
TGTGCCACCAGCCCTTCATGGGATACTTCTTCCACCGGGGAGCTGTTTTTT